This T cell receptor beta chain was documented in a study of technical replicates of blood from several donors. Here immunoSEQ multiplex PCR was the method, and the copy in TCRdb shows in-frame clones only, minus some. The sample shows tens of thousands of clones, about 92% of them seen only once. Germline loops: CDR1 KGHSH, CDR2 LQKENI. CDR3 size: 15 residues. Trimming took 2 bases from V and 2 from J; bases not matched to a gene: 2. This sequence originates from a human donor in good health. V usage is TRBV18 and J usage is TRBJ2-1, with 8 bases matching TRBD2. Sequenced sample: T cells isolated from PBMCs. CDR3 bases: TGTGCCAGCTCACCAGTAGCGGGGACCTACAATGAGCAGTTCTTC. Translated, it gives CASSPVAGTYNEQFF.